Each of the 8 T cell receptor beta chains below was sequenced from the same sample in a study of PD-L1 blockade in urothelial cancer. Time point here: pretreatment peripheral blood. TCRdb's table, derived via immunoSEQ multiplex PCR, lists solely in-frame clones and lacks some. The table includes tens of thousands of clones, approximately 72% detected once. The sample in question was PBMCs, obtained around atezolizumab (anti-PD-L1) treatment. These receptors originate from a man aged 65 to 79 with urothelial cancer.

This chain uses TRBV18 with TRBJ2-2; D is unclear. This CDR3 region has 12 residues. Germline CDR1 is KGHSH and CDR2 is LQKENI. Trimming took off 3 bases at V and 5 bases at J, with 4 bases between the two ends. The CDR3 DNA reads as TGTGCCAGCTCACCCCCTACCGGGGAGCTGTTTTTT. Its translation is CASSPPTGELFF.

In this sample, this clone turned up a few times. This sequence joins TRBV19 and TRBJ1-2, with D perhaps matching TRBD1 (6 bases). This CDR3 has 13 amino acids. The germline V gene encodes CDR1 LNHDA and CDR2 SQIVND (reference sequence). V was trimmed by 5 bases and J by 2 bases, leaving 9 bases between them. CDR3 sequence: CASSFRGNYGYTF. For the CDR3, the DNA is TGTGCCAGTAGTTTCAGGGGAAACTATGGCTACACCTTC.

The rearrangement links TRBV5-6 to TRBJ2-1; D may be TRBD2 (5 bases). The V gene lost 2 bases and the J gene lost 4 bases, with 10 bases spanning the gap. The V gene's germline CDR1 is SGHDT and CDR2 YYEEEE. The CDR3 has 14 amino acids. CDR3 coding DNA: TGTGCCAGCAGCTTCCGGACTCTATACAATGAGCAGTTCTTC. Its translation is CASSFRTLYNEQFF.

As DNA, the CDR3 is TGTGCCAGCAGTGTGAGGGGAGGGAGCACTGAAGCTTTCTTT. It is translated as CASSVRGGSTEAFF. The chain employs TRBV2 and TRBJ1-1; TRBD1 might be the D (5 bases). Germline CDR1 SNHLY, CDR2 FYNNEI. The ends were cut back, 4 bases at V and 4 bases at J, with 13 bases in the middle. The CDR3 covers 14 residues.

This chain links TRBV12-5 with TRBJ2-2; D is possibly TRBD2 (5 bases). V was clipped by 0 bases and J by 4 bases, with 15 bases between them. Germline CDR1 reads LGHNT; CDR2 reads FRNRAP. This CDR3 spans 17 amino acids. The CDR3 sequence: CASGLVLSEAGTGELFF. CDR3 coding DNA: TGTGCTAGTGGTTTGGTACTCTCGGAGGCGGGCACCGGGGAGCTGTTTTTT.

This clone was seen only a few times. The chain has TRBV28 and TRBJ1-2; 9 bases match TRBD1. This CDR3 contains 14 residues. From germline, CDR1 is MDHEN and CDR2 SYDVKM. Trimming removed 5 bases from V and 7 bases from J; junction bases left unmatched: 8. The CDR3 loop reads CASSNRGQGRGYTF. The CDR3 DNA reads TGTGCCAGCAGTAACCGGGGACAGGGTCGTGGCTACACCTTC.

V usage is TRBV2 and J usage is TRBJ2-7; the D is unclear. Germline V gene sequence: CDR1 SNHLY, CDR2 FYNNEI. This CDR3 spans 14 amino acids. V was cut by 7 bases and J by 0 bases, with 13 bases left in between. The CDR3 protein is CASMSGIRSYEQYF. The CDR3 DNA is TGTGCCAGCATGTCTGGCATCCGCTCCTACGAGCAGTACTTC. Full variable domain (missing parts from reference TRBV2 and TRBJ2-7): EPEVTQTPSHQVTQMGQEVILRCVPISNHLYFYWYRQILGQKVEFLVSFYNNEISEKSEIFDDQFSVERPDGSNFTLKIRSTKLEDSAMYFCASMSGIRSYEQYFGPGTRLTVT.

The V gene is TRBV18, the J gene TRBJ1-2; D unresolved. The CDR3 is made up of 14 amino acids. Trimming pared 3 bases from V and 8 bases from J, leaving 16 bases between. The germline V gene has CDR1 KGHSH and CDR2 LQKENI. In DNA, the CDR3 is TGTGCCAGCTCACCGACGCGGGTCCCGCAGGGCTACACCTTC. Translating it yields CASSPTRVPQGYTF. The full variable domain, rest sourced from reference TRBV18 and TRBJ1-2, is NAGVMQNPRHLVRRRGQEARLRCSPMKGHSHVYWYRQLPEEGLKFMVYLQKENIIDESGMPKERFSAEFPKEGPSILRIQQVVRGDSAAYFCASSPTRVPQGYTFGSGTRLTVV.